This T cell receptor beta chain was retrieved from a study of neoadjuvant anti-PD-1 for oral cavity cancer. The wider study: Patients mostly received three to four biweekly nivolumab doses at 3 mg/kg before surgery. Patients without progression got a fourth dose around day 43. General study results and limits: Only three patients per response group were TCR-analyzed; validation needed.

Method: immunoSEQ multiplex PCR; TCRdb's copy keeps in-frame clones and lacks some. The sample holds about 9,300 clones, over 50% seen once. There are 13 residues in the CDR3. Germline CDR1 is MNHEY and CDR2 is SMNVEV (reference sequence). Losses at the gene ends were 7 bases for V and 5 bases for J; bases not matched to a gene: 4. On this clone itself: Its antigen is still unknown.

The sequencing here drew on tumor tissue, taken before nivolumab (anti-PD-1) treatment. The chain links TRBV27 to TRBJ2-1; 8 bases map to TRBD2. This TCR was sampled from a person aged 35 to 85 with oral cavity squamous cell carcinoma. This chain's CDR3 is CASNERGHNEQFF. The CDR3 DNA follows: TGTGCCAGCAATGAGCGGGGGCACAATGAGCAGTTCTTC.